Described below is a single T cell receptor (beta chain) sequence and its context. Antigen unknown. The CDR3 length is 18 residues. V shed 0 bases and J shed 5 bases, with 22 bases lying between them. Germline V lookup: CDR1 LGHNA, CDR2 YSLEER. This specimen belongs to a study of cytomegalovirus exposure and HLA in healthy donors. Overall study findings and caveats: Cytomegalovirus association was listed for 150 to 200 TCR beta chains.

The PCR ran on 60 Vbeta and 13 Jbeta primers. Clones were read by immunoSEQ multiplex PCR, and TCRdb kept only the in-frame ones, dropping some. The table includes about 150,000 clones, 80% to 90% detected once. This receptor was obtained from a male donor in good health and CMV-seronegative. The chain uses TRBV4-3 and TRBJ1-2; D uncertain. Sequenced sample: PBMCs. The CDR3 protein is CASSQDISGNADNYGYTF. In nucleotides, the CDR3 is TGCGCCAGCAGCCAAGATATCTCCGGGAACGCCGATAATTATGGCTACACCTTC.